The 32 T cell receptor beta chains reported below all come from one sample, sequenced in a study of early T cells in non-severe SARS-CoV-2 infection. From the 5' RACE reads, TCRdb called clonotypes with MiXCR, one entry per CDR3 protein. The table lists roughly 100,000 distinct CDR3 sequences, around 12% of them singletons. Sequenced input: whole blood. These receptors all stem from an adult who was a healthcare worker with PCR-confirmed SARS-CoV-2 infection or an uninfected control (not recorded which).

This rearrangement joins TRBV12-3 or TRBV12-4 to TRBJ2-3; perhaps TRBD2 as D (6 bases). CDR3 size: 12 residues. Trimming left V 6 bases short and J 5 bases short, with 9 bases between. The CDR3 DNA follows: TGTGCCAGCAGCTCGCGGGGAGATACGCAGTATTTT. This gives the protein CASSSRGDTQYF.

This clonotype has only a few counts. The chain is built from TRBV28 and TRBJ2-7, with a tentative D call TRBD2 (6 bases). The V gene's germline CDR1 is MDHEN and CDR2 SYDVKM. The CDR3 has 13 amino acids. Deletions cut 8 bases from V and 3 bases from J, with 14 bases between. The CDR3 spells CASVRDSIYEQYF. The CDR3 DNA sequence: TGTGCCAGCGTGCGGGACTCCATCTACGAGCAGTACTTC.

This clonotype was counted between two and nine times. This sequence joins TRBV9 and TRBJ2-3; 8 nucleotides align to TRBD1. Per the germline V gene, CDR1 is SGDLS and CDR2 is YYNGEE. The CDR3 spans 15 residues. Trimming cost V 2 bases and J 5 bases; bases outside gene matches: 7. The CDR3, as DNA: TGTGCCAGCAGCGTTGGACAGGGAGCGAGAGATACGCAGTATTTT. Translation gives CASSVGQGARDTQYF.

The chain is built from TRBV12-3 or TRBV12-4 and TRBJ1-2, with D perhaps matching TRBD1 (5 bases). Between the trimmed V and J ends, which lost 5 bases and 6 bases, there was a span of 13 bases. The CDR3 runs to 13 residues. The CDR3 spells CASSPSGTHGYTF. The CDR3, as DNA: TGTGCCAGCAGTCCCTCCGGGACCCATGGCTACACCTTC.

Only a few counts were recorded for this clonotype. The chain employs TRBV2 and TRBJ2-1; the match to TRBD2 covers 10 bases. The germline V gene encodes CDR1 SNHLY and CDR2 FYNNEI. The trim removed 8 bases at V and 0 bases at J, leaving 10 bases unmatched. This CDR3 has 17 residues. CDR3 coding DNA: TGTGCCAGCGAGGGGGCCCTAGCGGGAGACTCCTACAATGAGCAGTTCTTC. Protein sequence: CASEGALAGDSYNEQFF.

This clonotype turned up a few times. Here the CDR3 reads CASSLTVPSWREKLFF. CDR3 in DNA: TGTGCCAGCAGTCTGACAGTTCCCTCCTGGAGGGAAAAACTGTTTTTT. This rearrangement joins TRBV6-5 to TRBJ1-4; the D gene is possibly TRBD1 (5 bases). The CDR3 spans 16 residues. V was pared by 5 bases and J by 8 bases, with 21 bases between. Germline V gene data show CDR1 as MNHEY and CDR2 as SVGAGI.

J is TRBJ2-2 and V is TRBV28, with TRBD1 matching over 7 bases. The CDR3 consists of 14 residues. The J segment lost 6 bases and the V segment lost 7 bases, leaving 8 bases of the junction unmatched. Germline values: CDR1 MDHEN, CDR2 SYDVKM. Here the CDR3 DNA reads TGTGCCAGCATCCAGGCAGGGGGATCCGGGGAGCTGTTTTTT. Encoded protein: CASIQAGGSGELFF. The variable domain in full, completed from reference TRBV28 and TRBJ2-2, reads DVKVTQSSRYLVKRTGEKVFLECVQDMDHENMFWYRQDPGLGLRLIYFSYDVKMKEKGDIPEGYSVSREKKERFSLILESASTNQTSMYLCASIQAGGSGELFFGEGSRLTVL.

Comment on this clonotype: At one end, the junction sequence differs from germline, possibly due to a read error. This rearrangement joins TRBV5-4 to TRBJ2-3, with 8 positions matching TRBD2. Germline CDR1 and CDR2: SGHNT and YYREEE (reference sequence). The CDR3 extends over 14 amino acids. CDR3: CASSATSGTDTLYF. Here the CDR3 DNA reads TGTGCCAGCAGCGCAACTAGCGGCACAGATACGCTGTATTTT.

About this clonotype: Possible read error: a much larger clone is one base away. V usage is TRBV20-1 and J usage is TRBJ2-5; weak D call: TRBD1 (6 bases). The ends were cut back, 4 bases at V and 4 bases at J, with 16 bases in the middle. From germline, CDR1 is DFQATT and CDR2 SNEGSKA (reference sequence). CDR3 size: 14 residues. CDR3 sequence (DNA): TGCAGTGCTACCCAGGACCGAGGGGGAGAGACCCAGTACTTC. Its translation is CSATQDRGGETQYF.

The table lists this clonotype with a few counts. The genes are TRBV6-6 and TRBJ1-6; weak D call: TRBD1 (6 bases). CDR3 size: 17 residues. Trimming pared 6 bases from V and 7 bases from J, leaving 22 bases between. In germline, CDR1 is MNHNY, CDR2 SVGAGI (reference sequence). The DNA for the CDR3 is TGTGCCAGCAGCCACACCTTGTGGGGGGCGCGGAATTCACCCCTCCACTTT. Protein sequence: CASSHTLWGARNSPLHF.

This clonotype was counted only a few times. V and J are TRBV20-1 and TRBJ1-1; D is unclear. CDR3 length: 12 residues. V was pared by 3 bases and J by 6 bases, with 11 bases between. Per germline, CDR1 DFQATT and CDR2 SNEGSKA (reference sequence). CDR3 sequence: CSARRDRAEAFF. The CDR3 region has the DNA TGCAGTGCTAGGAGAGACCGCGCTGAAGCTTTCTTT.

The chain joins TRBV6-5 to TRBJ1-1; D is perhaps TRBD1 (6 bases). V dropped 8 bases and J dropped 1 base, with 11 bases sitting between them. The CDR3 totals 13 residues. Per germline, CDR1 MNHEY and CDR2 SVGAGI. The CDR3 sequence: CASGRGPNTEAFF. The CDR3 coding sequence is TGTGCCAGCGGCCGGGGGCCGAACACTGAAGCTTTCTTT.

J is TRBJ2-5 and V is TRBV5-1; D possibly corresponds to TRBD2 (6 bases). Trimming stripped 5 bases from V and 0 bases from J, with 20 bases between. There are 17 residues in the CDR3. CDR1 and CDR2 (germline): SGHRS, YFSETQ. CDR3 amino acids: CASRRDLGLSYQETQYF. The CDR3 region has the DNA TGCGCCAGCAGGAGAGATTTGGGACTCTCGTACCAAGAGACCCAGTACTTC.

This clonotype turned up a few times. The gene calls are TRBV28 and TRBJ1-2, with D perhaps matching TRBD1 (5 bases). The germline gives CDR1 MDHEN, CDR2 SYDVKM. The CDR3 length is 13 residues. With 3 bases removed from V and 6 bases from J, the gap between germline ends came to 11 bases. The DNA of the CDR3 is TGTGCCAGCAGTTTTCCAGGGCCAAATGGCTACACCTTC. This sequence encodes CASSFPGPNGYTF.

CDR3: CASSFVGTGTTGELFF. CDR3 bases: TGTGCCAGCAGCTTCGTCGGGACAGGGACAACCGGGGAGCTGTTTTTT. The chain carries TRBV11-2 and TRBJ2-2; 9 bases agree with TRBD1. CDR3 length equals 16 residues. The germline V gene encodes CDR1 SGHAT and CDR2 FQNNGV. The V and J ends lost 3 bases and 5 bases, in that order; junction bases with no gene match: 7.

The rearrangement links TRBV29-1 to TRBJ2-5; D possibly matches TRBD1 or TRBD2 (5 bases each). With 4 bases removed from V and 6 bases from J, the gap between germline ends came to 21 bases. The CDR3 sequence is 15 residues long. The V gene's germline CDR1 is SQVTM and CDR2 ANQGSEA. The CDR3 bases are TGCAGCGTTGGAACAGGACTCTATGCCCGGAAGACCCAGTACTTC. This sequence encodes CSVGTGLYARKTQYF.

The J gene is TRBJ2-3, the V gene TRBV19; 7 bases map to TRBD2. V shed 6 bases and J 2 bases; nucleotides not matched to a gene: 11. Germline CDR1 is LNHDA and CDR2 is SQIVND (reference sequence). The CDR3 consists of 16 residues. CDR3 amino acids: CASRDLLAPITDTQYF. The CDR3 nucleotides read TGTGCCAGTAGAGACTTACTAGCGCCCATCACAGATACGCAGTATTTT.

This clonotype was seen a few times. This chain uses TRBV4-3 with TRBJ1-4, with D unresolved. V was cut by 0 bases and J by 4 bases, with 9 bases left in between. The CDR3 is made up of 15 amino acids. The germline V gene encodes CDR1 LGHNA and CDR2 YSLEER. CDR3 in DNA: TGCGCCAGCAGCCAAGAGTTGGGTTTTAATGAAAAACTGTTTTTT. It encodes CASSQELGFNEKLFF.

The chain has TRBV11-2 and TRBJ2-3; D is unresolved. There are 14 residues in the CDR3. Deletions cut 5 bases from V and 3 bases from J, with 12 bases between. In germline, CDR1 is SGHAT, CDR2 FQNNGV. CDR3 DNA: TGTGCCAGCAGCACCGGGCCGGCAACAGATACGCAGTATTTT. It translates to CASSTGPATDTQYF.

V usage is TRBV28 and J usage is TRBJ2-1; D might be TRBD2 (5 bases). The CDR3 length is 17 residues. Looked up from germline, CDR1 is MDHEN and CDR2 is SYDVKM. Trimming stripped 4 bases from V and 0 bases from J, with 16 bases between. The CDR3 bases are TGTGCCAGCAGTTGGCTAACTAGATCGAGCTCCTACAATGAGCAGTTCTTC. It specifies CASSWLTRSSSYNEQFF.

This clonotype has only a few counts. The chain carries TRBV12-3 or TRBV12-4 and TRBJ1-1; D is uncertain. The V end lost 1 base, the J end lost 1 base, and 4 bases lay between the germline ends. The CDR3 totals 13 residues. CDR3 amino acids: CASSLGENTEAFF. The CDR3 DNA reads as TGTGCCAGCAGTTTAGGAGAGAACACTGAAGCTTTCTTT.

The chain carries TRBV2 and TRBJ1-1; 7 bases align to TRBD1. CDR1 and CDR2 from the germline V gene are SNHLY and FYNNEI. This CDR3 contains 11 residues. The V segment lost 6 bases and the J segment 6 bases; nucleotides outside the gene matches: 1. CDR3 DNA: TGTGCCAGCAGAAGGGGGCCTGAAGCTTTCTTT. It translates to CASRRGPEAFF.

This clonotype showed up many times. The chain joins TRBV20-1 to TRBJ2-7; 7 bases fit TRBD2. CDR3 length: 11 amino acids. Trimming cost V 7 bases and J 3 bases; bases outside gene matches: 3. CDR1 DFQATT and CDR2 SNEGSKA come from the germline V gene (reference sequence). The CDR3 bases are TGCAGTGTTACGGGAGGCTACGAGCAGTACTTC. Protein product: CSVTGGYEQYF.

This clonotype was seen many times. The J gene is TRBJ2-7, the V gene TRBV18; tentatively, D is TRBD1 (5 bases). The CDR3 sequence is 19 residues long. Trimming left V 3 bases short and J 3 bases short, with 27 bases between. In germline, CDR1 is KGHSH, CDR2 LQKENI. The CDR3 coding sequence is TGTGCCAGCTCACCTGGAGCGTCCGGGTTTGGGGCCCGTCGCTACGAGCAGTACTTC. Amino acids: CASSPGASGFGARRYEQYF.

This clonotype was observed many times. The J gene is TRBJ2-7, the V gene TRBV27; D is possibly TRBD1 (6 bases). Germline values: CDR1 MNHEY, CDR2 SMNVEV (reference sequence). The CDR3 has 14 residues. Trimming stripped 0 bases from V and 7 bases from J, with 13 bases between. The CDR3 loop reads CASSLSTGSDEQYF. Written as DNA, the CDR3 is TGTGCCAGCAGTTTATCTACAGGGAGCGATGAGCAGTACTTC.

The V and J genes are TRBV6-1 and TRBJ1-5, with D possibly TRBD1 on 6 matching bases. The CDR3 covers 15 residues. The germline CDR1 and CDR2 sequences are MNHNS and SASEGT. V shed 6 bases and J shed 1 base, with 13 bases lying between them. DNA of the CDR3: TGTGCCAGCAGGTTAGGGGGGACGAGCAATCAGCCCCAGCATTTT. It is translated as CASRLGGTSNQPQHF.

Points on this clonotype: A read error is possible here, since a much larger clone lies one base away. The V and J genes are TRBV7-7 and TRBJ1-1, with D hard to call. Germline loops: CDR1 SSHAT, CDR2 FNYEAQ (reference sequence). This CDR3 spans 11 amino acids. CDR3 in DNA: TGTGTCAGCAGCCAGGACACTGAAGCTTTCTTT. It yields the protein CVSSQDTEAFF.

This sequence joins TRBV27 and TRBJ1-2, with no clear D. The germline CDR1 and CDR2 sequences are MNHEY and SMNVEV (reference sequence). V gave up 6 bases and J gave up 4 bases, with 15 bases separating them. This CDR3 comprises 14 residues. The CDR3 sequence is CASSLDAGGYGYTF. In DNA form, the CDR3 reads TGTGCCAGCAGCCTCGATGCCGGTGGCTATGGCTACACCTTC.

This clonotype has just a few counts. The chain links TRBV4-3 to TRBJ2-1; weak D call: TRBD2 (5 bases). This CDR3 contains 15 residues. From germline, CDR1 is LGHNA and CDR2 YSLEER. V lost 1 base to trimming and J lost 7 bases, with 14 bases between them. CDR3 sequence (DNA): TGCGCCAGCAGCCAAGGGCGGGCTAACCGAAATGAGCAGTTCTTC. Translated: CASSQGRANRNEQFF.

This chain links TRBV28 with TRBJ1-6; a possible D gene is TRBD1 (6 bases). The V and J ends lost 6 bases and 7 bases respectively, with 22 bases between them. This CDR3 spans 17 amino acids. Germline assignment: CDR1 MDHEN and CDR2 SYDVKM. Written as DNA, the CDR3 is TGTGCCAGCAGGGGCATTGGAATTGGACAGATAAATTCACCCCTCCACTTT. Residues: CASRGIGIGQINSPLHF.

CDR3 amino acids: CASSLERAPDTQYF. CDR3 bases: TGTGCCAGCAGCTTAGAGAGGGCCCCAGATACGCAGTATTTT. V gene TRBV7-2 combines with J gene TRBJ2-3, with D possibly matching TRBD2 (5 bases). The CDR3 totals 14 residues. Between the trimmed V and J ends, which lost 1 base and 4 bases, there was a span of 9 bases. In germline, CDR1 is SGHTA, CDR2 FQGNSA. Full variable domain (outside the CDR3, taken from reference TRBV7-2 and TRBJ2-3): GAGVSQSPSNKVTEKGKDVELRCDPISGHTALYWYRQSLGQGLEFLIYFQGNSAPDKSGLPSDRFSAERTGGSVSTLTIQRTQQEDSAVYLCASSLERAPDTQYFGPGTRLTVL.

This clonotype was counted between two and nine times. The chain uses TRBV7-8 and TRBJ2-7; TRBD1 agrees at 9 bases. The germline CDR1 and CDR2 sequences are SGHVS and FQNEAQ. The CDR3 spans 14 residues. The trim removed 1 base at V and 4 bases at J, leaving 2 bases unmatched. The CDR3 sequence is CASSLGGQGYEQYF. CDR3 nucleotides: TGTGCCAGCAGCTTAGGGGGACAGGGTTACGAGCAGTACTTC.